The entry that follows covers one T cell receptor beta chain sequence. Sequenced by immunoSEQ multiplex PCR; TCRdb stores in-frame clones only, minus some. The top ten hold more than 5.5% of the sample, which has about 80,000 clones, 88% seen once. This record belongs to a study of blood T cell repertoires in COVID-19. In the study overall: The cDNA or gDNA used as material had been derived from T cells, B-cell-depleted T cells, or PBMCs.

Germline trimming cut 6 bases from V and 6 bases from J; bases unmatched to any gene: 10. The CDR3 has 14 amino acids. The germline V gene has CDR1 MNHEY and CDR2 SVGEGT. Sequencing was carried out using peripheral blood. The source is a man between 65 and 80 years old with acute or convalescent COVID-19. The chain employs TRBV6-2 or TRBV6-3 and TRBJ2-7; 8 bases align to TRBD1. CDR3 loop: CASSPRQGRVEQYF. CDR3 DNA sequence: TGTGCCAGCAGCCCCCGACAGGGGAGAGTCGAGCAGTACTTC.